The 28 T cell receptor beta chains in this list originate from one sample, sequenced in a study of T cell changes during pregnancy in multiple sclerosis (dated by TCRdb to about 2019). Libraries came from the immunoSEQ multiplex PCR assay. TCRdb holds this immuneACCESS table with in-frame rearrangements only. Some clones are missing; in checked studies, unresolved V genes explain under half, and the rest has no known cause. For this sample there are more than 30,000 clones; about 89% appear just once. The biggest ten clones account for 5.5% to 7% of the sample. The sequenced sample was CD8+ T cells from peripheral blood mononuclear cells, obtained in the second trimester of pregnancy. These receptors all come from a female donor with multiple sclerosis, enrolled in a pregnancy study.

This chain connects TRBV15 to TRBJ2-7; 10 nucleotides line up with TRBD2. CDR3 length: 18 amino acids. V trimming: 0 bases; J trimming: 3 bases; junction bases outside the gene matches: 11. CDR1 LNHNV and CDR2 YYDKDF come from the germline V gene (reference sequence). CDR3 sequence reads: CATSRDEVGLAGDYEQYF. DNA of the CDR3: TGTGCCACCAGCAGAGATGAGGTGGGCCTAGCGGGGGACTACGAGCAGTACTTC.

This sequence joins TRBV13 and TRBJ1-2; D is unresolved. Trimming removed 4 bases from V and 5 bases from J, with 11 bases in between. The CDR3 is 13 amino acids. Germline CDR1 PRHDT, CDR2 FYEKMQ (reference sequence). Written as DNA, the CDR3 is TGTGCCAGCAGCTCAGGCTCCACATATGGCTACACCTTC. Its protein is CASSSGSTYGYTF. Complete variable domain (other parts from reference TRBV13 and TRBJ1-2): AAGVIQSPRHLIKEKRETATLKCYPIPRHDTVYWYQQGPGQDPQFLISFYEKMQSDKGSIPDRFSAQQFSDYHSELNMSSLELGDSALYFCASSSGSTYGYTFGSGTRLTVV.

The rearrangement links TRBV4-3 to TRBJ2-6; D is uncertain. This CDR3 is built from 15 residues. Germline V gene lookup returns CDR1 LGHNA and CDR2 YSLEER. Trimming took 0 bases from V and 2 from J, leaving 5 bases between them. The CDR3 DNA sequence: TGCGCCAGCAGCCAAGAGAGGACTGGGGCCAACGTCCTGACTTTC. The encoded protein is CASSQERTGANVLTF.

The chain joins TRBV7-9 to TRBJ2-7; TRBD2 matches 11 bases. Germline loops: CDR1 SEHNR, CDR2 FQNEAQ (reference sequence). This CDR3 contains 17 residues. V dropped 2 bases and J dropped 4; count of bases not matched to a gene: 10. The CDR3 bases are TGTGCCAGCAGCTTAATAATTCCGGGACTAGCGGCTTACGAGCAGTACTTC. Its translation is CASSLIIPGLAAYEQYF.

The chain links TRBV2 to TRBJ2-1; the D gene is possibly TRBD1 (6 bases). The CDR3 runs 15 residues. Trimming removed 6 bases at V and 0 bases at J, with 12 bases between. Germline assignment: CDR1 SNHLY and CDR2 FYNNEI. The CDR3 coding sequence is TGTGCCAGCAGCTACAGGGAAAGCTCCTACAATGAGCAGTTCTTC. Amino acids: CASSYRESSYNEQFF.

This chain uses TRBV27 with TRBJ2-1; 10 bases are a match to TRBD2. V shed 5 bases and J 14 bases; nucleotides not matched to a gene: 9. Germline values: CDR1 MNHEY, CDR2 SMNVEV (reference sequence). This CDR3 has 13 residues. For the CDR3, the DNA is TGTGCCAGCAGTCCCGAGCTAGCGGGGGTAGAGTTCTTC. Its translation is CASSPELAGVEFF.

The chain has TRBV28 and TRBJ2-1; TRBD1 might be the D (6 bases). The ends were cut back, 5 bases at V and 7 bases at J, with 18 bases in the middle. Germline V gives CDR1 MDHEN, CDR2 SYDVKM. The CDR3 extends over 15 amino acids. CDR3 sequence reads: CASSLAQGGLNEQFF. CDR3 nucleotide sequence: TGTGCCAGCAGTCTAGCCCAAGGGGGTTTGAATGAGCAGTTCTTC.

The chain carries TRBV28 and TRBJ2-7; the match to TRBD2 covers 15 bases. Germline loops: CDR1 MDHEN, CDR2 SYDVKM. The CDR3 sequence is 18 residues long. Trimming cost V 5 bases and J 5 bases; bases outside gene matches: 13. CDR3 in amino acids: CASSTPIGTSGRLNEQYF. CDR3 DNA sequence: TGTGCCAGCAGTACTCCGATAGGGACTAGCGGGAGGCTCAACGAGCAGTACTTC.

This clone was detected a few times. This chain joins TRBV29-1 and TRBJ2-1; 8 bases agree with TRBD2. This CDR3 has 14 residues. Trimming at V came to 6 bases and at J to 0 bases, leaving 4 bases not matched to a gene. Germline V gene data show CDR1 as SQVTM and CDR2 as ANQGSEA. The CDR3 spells CSVAGVSSYNEQFF. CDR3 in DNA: TGCAGCGTAGCGGGGGTGAGCTCCTACAATGAGCAGTTCTTC.

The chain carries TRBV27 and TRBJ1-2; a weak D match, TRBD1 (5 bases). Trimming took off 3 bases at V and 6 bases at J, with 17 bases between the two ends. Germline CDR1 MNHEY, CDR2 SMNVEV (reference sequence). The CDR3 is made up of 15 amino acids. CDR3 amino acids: CASSFQGGEKNGYTF. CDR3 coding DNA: TGTGCCAGCAGTTTCCAGGGAGGGGAAAAAAATGGCTACACCTTC.

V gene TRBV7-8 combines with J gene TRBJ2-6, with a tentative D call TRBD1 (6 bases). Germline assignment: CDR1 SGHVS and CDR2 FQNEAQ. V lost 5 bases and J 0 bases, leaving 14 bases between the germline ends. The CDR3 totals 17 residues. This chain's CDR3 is CASSVNTGFSGANVLTF. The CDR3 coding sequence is TGTGCCAGCAGCGTAAATACAGGGTTCTCTGGGGCCAACGTCCTGACTTTC.

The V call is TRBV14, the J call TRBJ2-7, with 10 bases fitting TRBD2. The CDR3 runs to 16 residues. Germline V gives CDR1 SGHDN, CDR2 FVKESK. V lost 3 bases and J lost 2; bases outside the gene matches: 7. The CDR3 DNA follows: TGTGCCAGCAGCCATGAACCGGGACTAGCGACCTACGAGCAGTACTTC. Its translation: CASSHEPGLATYEQYF.

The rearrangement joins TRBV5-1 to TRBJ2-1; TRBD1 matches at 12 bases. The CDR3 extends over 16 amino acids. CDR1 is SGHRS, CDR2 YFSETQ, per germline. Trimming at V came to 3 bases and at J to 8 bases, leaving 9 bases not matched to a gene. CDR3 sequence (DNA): TGCGCCAGCAGCTACCGCCGGGACAGGGGGCTGTATGAGCAGTTCTTC. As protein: CASSYRRDRGLYEQFF.

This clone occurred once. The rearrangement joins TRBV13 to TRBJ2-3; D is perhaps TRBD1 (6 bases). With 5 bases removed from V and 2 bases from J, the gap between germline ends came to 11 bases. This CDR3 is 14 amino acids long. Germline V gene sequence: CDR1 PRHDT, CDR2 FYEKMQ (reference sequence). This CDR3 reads CASSPTGFTDTQYF. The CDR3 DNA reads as TGTGCCAGCAGCCCGACAGGATTCACAGATACGCAGTATTTT.

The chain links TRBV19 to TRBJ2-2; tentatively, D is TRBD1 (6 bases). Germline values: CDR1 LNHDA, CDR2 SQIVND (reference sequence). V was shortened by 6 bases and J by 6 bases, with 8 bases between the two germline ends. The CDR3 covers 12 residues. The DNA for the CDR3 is TGTGCCAGTAGGGCAGGGGCCGGGGAGCTGTTTTTT. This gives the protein CASRAGAGELFF.

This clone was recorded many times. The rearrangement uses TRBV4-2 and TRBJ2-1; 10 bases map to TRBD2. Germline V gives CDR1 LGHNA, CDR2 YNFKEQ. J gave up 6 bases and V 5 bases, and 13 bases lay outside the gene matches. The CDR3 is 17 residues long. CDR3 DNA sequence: TGTGCCAGCAGCAAACCGGAGGGGACTAGCGACCTCAATGAGCAGTTCTTC. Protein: CASSKPEGTSDLNEQFF.

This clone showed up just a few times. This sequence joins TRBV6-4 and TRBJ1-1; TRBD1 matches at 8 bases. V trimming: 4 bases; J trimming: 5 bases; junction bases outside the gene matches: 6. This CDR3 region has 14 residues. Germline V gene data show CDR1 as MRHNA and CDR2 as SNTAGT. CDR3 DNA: TGTGCCAGCAGTGCCCGGACAGGGCATACTGAAGCTTTCTTT. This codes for CASSARTGHTEAFF.

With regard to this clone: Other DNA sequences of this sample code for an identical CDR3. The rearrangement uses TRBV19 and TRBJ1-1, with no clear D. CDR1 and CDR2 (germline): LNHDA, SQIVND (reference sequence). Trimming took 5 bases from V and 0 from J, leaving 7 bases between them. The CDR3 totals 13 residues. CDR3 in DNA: TGTGCCAGTAGTTCTACAGTGAACACTGAAGCTTTCTTT. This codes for CASSSTVNTEAFF.

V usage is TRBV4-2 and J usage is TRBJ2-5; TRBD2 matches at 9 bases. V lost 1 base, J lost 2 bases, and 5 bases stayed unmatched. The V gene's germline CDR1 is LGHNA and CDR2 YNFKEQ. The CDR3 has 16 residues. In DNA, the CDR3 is TGTGCCAGCAGCCAAGTGGCTAGCGGGACACAAGAGACCCAGTACTTC. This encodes CASSQVASGTQETQYF.

CDR3 amino acids: CAWEFSGREVDEQFF. The CDR3 DNA sequence: TGTGCCTGGGAATTTAGCGGGAGGGAGGTCGATGAGCAGTTCTTC. V gene TRBV30 combines with J gene TRBJ2-1; 11 nucleotides line up with TRBD2. The length of the CDR3 is 15 residues. With V trimmed by 5 bases and J by 8 bases, 11 bases remained unmatched. From germline, CDR1 is GTSNPN and CDR2 SVGIG (reference sequence).

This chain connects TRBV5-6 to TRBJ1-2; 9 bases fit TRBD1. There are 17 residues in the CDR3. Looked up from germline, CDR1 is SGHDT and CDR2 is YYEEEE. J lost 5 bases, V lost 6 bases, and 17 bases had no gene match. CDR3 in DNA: TGTGCCAGCACCCCAGGGACAGGGCTAGGAAGCGGGTATGGCTACACCTTC. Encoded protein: CASTPGTGLGSGYGYTF.

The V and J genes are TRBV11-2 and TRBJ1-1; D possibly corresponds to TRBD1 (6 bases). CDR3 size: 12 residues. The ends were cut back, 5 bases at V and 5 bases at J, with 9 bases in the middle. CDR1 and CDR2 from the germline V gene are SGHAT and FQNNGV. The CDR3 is CASSPRGTEAFF. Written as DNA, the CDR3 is TGTGCCAGCAGCCCCAGGGGTACTGAAGCTTTCTTT.

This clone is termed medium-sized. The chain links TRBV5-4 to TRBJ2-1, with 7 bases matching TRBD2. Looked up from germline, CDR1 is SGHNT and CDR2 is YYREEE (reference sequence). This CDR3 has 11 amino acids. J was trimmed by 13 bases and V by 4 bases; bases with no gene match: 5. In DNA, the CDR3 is TGTGCCAGCAGCCCCGGGACTATTCAGTTCTTC. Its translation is CASSPGTIQFF.

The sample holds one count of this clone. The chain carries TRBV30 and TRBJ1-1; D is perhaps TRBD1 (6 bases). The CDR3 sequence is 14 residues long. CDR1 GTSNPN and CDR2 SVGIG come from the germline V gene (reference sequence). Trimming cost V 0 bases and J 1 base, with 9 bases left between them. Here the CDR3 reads CAWSVGGRNTEAFF. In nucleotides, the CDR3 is TGTGCCTGGAGTGTAGGGGGTCGGAACACTGAAGCTTTCTTT. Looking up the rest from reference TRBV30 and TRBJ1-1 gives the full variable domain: SQTIHQWPATLVQPVGSPLSLECTVEGTSNPNLYWYRQAAGRGLQLLFYSVGIGQISSEVPQNLSASRPQDRQFILSSKKLLLSDSGFYLCAWSVGGRNTEAFFGQGTRLTVV.

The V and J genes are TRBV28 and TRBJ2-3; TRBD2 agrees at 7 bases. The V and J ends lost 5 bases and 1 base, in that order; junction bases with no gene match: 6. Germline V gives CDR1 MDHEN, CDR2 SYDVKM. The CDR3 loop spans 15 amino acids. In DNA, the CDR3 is TGTGCCAGCAGTCGGCGGGAGTCGGGCACAGATACGCAGTATTTT. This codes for CASSRRESGTDTQYF.

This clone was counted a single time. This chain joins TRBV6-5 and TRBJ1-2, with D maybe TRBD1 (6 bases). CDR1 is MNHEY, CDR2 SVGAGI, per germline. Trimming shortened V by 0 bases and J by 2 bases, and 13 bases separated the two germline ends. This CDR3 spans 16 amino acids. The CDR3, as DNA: TGTGCCAGCAGTTACTCATACGGGCAGGGGAACTATGGCTACACCTTC. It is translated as CASSYSYGQGNYGYTF.

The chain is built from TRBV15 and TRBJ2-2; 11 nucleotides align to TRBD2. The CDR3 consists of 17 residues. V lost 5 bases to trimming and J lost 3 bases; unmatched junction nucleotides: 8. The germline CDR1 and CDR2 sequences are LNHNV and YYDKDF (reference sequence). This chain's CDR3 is CATSVRFSGRDTGELFF. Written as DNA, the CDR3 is TGTGCCACCAGCGTGAGATTTAGCGGGAGGGACACCGGGGAGCTGTTTTTT.

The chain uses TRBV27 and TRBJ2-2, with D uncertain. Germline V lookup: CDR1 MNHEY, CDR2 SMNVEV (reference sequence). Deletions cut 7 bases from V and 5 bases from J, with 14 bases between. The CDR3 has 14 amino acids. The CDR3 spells CASTFGVGTGELFF. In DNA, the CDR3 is TGTGCCAGCACTTTTGGAGTCGGGACCGGGGAGCTGTTTTTT.